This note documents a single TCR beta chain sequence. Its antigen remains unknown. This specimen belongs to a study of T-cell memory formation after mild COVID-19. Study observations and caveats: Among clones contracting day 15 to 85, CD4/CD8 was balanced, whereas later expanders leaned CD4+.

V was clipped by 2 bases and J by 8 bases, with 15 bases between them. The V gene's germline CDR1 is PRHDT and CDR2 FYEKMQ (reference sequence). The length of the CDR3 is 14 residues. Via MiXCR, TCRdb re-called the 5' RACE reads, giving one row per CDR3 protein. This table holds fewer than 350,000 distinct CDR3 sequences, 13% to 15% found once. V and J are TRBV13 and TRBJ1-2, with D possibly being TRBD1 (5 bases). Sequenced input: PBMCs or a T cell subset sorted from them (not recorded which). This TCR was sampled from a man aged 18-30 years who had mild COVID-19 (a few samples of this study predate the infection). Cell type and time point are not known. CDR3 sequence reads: CASSLQGDYQGYTF. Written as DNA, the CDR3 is TGTGCCAGCAGCTTACAGGGAGACTACCAGGGCTACACCTTC.